What follows is one T cell receptor (beta chain) and its context. Its antigen is unknown. This specimen belongs to a study of PD-1 blockade in classical Hodgkin lymphoma. Study context: Patients were administered nivolumab (3 mg/kg intravenously) every 2 weeks.

CDR3 size: 16 residues. With V trimmed by 2 bases and J by 0 bases, 7 bases remained unmatched. Per the germline V gene, CDR1 is SQVTM and CDR2 is ANQGSEA. Each patient's relapse followed autologous stem cell transplantation, and brentuximab vedotin exposure varied. Data came from immunoSEQ multiplex PCR; TCRdb stores just in-frame clones and leaves some out. The sample includes some 16,000 clones, approximately 83% of them seen just once. The study's findings and limits: The repertoire differences lack a defined cause, possibly disease activity or prior therapy. Newly diagnosed and completely responding patients shared comparable baseline diversity. Unlike CD8+ TCR diversity, which did not rise significantly by C4D1, CD4+ TCR diversity did.

This clonotype originated in a human donor with classical Hodgkin lymphoma. This specimen was peripheral blood mononuclear cells (PBMCs), taken before the second cycle of nivolumab. This chain links TRBV29-1 with TRBJ1-1, with 9 bases aligning to TRBD1. The CDR3 reads CSVEKGTGKLNTEAFF. DNA for the CDR3: TGCAGCGTTGAAAAAGGGACAGGGAAACTGAACACTGAAGCTTTCTTT.